This T cell receptor beta chain was sequenced in a study of blood T cell repertoires in COVID-19. The assay was immunoSEQ multiplex PCR, and TCRdb's table has in-frame clones only and misses some. Of more than 100,000 clones listed, 80% to 85% were seen once; the top ten hold roughly 3.5%. This CDR3 comprises 15 residues. The germline V gene has CDR1 SGHRS and CDR2 YFSETQ. V was clipped by 5 bases and J by 7 bases; unmatched bases: 9. The receptor was isolated from a woman in her thirties who had recovered from COVID-19. The sample taken for sequencing was PBMCs or T cells enriched from blood (not recorded which). The gene calls are TRBV5-1 and TRBJ1-4; TRBD1 agrees at 9 bases. CDR3 loop: CASSSPGQGGEKLFF. In DNA, the CDR3 is TGCGCCAGCAGTTCGCCGGGACAGGGAGGTGAAAAACTGTTTTTT.